The 8 T cell receptor beta chains below come from one sample, sequenced in a study of blood T cell repertoires in COVID-19. Clones were sequenced by immunoSEQ multiplex PCR, and TCRdb holds only the in-frame ones, with some missing. Here the sample spans 350,000 to 450,000 clones, 80% to 90% being singletons. The sequenced material came from PBMCs or T cells enriched from blood (not recorded which). The receptor set was obtained from a man aged 25-45 years who had recovered from COVID-19.

The V call is TRBV6-5, the J call TRBJ2-3; weak D call: TRBD1 (5 bases). V gave up 8 bases and J gave up 4 bases, with 16 bases separating them. The CDR3 spans 14 residues. CDR1 and CDR2 from the germline V gene are MNHEY and SVGAGI. CDR3 coding DNA: TGTGCCAGCTCGTGGCAGGGCCATTCAGATACGCAGTATTTT. This codes for CASSWQGHSDTQYF.

The V gene is TRBV4-1, the J gene TRBJ1-5; D might be TRBD1 (6 bases). With 0 bases removed from V and 5 bases from J, the gap between germline ends came to 11 bases. The CDR3 extends over 15 amino acids. Germline CDR1 reads MGHRA; CDR2 reads YSYEKL. This CDR3 reads CASSQDRGLDQPQHF. The CDR3 DNA sequence: TGCGCCAGCAGCCAAGATAGGGGGTTAGATCAGCCCCAGCATTTT.

V and J are TRBV7-2 and TRBJ1-1, with D possibly matching TRBD1 (6 bases). The CDR3 covers 13 residues. Germline CDR1 reads SGHTA; CDR2 reads FQGNSA. V shed 5 bases and J shed 11 bases, with 18 bases lying between them. The CDR3 DNA reads as TGTGCCAGCAGCCCCGAGCTTGGGGGCGCGGCTTTCTTT. Amino acids: CASSPELGGAAFF.

This clone was recorded only once. The V gene is TRBV3-1 (or the pseudogene TRBV3-2), the J gene TRBJ2-2; D perhaps matches TRBD1 (6 bases). This CDR3 has 15 amino acids. Germline-derived CDR1 and CDR2 are LGHDT and YNNKEL (reference sequence). The V gene lost 1 base and the J gene lost 3 bases, with 9 bases spanning the gap. The CDR3 DNA follows: TGTGCCAGCAGCCAAGGAACAGGGTACACCGGGGAGCTGTTTTTT. The encoded protein is CASSQGTGYTGELFF.

The genes are TRBV28 and TRBJ2-7; 12 bases are shared with TRBD1. This CDR3 is 15 amino acids long. Germline-derived CDR1 and CDR2 are MDHEN and SYDVKM. V was clipped by 6 bases and J by 5 bases; unmatched bases: 8. CDR3 protein: CASRSGTGGVHEQYF. For the CDR3, the DNA is TGTGCCAGCAGGTCCGGGACAGGGGGCGTACACGAGCAGTACTTC.

The chain links TRBV19 to TRBJ2-7, with D possibly matching TRBD1 (5 bases). There are 14 residues in the CDR3. V lost 3 bases and J lost 5, with 14 bases in between. Germline loops: CDR1 LNHDA, CDR2 SQIVND (reference sequence). The CDR3 DNA follows: TGTGCCAGTAGTATCAGGGTCTTCGAGGACGAGCAGTACTTC. Translating gives CASSIRVFEDEQYF.

The rearrangement uses TRBV19 and TRBJ1-1, with 9 positions matching TRBD1. V shed 7 bases, J shed 4 bases, and the junction held 4 bases outside the gene matches. The germline CDR1 and CDR2 sequences are LNHDA and SQIVND (reference sequence). This CDR3 is 13 amino acids long. CDR3 DNA: TGTGCCAGTAAGGTGACAGGGGGCACTGAAGCTTTCTTT. Translating gives CASKVTGGTEAFF.

The genes are TRBV28 and TRBJ1-2, with TRBD1 matching over 8 bases. This CDR3 spans 16 amino acids. After removal of 4 bases from V and 4 bases from J, the junction contained 11 bases not matched to a gene. From germline, CDR1 is MDHEN and CDR2 SYDVKM. The DNA for the CDR3 is TGTGCCAGCAGTTCCCAATCAGGGGGCGCGGGCTATGGCTACACCTTC. This encodes CASSSQSGGAGYGYTF.